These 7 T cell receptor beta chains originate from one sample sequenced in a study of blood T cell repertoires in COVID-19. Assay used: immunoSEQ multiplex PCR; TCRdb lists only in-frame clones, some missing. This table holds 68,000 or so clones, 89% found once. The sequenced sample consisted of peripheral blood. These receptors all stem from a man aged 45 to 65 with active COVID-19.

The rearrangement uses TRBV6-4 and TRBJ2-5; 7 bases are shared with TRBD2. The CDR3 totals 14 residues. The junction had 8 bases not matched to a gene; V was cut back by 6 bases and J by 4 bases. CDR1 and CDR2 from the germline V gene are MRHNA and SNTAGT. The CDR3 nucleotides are TGTGCCAGCAGCAGGGACCCGGGGGGAGAGACCCAGTACTTC. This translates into CASSRDPGGETQYF.

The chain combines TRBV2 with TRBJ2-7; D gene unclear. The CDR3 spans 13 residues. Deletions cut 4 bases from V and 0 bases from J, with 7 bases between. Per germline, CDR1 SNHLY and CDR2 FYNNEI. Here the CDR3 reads CASSGLSSYEQYF. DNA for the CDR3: TGTGCCAGCAGTGGACTTAGCTCCTACGAGCAGTACTTC.

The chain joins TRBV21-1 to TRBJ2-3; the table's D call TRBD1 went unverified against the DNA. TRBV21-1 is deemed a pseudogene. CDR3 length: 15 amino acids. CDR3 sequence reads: CASSREGQNTDTQYF. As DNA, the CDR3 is TGTGCCAGCAGCAGAGAAGGACAAAACACAGATACGCAGTATTTT.

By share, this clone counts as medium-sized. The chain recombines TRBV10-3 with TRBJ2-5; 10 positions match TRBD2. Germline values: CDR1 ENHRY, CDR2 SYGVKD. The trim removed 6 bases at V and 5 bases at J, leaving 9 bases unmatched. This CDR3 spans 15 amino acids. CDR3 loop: CAIRPGLARTETQYF. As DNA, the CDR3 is TGTGCCATCAGGCCGGGACTAGCGAGGACGGAGACCCAGTACTTC.

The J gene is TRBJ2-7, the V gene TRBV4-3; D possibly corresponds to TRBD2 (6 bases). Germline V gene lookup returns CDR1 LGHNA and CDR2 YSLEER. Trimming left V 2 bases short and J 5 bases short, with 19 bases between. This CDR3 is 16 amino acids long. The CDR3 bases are TGCGCCAGCAGCCAAAACGCCGCGGGGTTTGGCGACGAGCAGTACTTC. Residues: CASSQNAAGFGDEQYF.

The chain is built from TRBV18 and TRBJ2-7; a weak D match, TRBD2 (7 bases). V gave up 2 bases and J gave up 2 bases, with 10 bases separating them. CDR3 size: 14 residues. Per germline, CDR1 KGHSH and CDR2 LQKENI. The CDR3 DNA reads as TGTGCCAGCTCACCAGGGAGGGGGACCTACGAGCAGTACTTC. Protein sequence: CASSPGRGTYEQYF.

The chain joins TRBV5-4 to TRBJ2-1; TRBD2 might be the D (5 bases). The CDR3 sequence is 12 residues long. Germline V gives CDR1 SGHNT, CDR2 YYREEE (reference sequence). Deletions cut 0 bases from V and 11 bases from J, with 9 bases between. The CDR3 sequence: CASSLGTSQQFF. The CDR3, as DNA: TGTGCCAGCAGCTTGGGAACTAGTCAGCAGTTCTTC. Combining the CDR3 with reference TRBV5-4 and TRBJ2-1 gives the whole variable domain ETGVTQSPTHLIKTRGQQVTLRCSSQSGHNTVSWYQQALGQGPQFIFQYYREEENGRGNFPPRFSGLQFPNYSSELNVNALELDDSALYLCASSLGTSQQFFGPGTRLTVL.